This T cell receptor beta chain emerged from a study of identical twins. Points from the study as a whole: Analyses of zero insertions could, in part, be confounded by invariant MAIT and iNKT cells.

Each CDR3 protein is one row after TCRdb ran MiXCR on the 5' RACE reads. The sample has hundreds of thousands of distinct CDR3 sequences, approximately 25% seen once. This clonotype has ten or more counts. Its antigen is unknown. V lost 4 bases to trimming and J lost 0 bases, with 13 bases between them. The CDR3 totals 16 residues. The data were also submitted as part of a second study, on T cells expressing NK-cell markers. From that paper: Sorted CD3+CD56-NKG2C+, CD3+CD56+NKG2C+ and CD3+CD56+NKG2C- T cells supplied the TCR beta repertoires. The contribution of dominant NKG2C+ clonotypes to CD8+ T cells in roughly 6 donors was roughly 1.0-7.5%. Leadership of the CD3+CD56-NKG2C+ fraction also belonged to these clonotypes in four donors.

Sequenced: CD4+ T cells sorted from blood. The origin of this receptor is a woman between 18 and 30 years old in good health. The chain uses TRBV12-3 or TRBV12-4 and TRBJ1-3; a possible D gene is TRBD1 (6 bases). CDR3 residues: CASSSKDRLSGNTIYF. The CDR3 nucleotides read TGTGCCAGCAGTTCCAAGGACAGACTCTCTGGAAACACCATATATTTT.